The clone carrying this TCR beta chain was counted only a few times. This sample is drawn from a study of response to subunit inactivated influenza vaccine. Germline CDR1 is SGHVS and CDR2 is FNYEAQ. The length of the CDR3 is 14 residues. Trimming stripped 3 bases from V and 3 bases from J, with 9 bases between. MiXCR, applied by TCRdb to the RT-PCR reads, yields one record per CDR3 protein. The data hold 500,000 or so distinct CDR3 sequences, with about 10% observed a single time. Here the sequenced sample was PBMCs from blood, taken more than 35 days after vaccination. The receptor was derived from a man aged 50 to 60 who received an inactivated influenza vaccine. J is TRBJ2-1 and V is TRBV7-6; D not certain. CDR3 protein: CASSLSPGYNEQFF. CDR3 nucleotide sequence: TGTGCCAGCAGCTTGAGTCCGGGCTACAATGAGCAGTTCTTC.